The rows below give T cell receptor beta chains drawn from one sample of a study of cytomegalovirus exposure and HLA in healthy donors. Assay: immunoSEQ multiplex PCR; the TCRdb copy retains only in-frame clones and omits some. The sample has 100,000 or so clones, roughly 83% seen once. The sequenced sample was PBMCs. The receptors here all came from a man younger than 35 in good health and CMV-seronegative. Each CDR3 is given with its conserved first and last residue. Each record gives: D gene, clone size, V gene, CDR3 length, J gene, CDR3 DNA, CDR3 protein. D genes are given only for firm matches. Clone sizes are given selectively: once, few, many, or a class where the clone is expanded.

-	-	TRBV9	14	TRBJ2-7	TGTGCCAGCAGTATACAGGGGTCGGGAGACGAGCAGTACTTC	CASSIQGSGDEQYF
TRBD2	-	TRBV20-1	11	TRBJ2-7	TGCAGTGCCAGGGACTACTACGAGCAGTACTTC	CSARDYYEQYF
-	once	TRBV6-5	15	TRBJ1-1	TGTGCCAGCAGTTACTCTCTGGGAGGAGGCACTGAAGCTTTCTTT	CASSYSLGGGTEAFF
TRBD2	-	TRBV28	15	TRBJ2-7	TGTGCCAGCAGCCCTCCCGGGGGAGGGCCGGGGGAGCAGTACTTC	CASSPPGGGPGEQYF
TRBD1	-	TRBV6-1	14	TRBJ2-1	TGTGCCTGCGCGGGGACAGGGGGCCTAAATGAGCAGTTCTTC	CACAGTGGLNEQFF
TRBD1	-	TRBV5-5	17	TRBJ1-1	TGTGCCAGCAGCTTGAGACCTCGGACAGGCGAGAACACTGAAGCTTTCTTT	CASSLRPRTGENTEAFF
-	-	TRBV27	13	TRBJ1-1	TGTGCCAGCAGTTTAGGAGGGCTCACTGAAGCTTTCTTT	CASSLGGLTEAFF
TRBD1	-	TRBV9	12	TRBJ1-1	TGTGCCAGCAGCGGCCTGACAGGGGGAGCTTTCTTT	CASSGLTGGAFF
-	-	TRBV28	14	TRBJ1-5	TGTGCCAGCACCCGGGGGGGAAACGGCCGGCCCCAGCATTTT	CASTRGGNGRPQHF
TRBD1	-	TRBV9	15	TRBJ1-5	TGTGCCAGCAGCGTAGGGACAGGGGGGAATCAGCCCCAGCATTTT	CASSVGTGGNQPQHF
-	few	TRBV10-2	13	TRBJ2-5	TGCGCCAGCAGTCCCCTACCCCAAGAGACCCAGTACTTC	CASSPLPQETQYF
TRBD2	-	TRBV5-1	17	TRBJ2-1	TGCGCCAGCAGCTGGACTAGCGGGAGGGCCGGCTACAATGAGCAGTTCTTC	CASSWTSGRAGYNEQFF
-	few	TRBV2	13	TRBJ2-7	TGTGCCAGCAGTGAATCTGGAGCTCGCGAGCAGTACTTC	CASSESGAREQYF
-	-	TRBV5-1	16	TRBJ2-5	TGCGCCAGCAGCACAGGACGGGTGATCTACCAAGAGACCCAGTACTTC	CASSTGRVIYQETQYF
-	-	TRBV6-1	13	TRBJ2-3	TGTGCCAGCACCCAGCGGTTCACAGATACGCAGTATTTT	CASTQRFTDTQYF
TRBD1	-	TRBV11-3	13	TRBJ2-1	TGTGCCAGCAGCCATGACAGGGCTCGTGAGCAGTTCTTC	CASSHDRAREQFF
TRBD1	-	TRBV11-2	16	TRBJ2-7	TGTGCCAGCAGCTTGTGGGGGACAGAGACCTCCTACGAGCAGTACTTC	CASSLWGTETSYEQYF
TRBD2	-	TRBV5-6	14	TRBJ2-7	TGTGCCAGCAACCCGGGACTAGCTTTTTACGAGCAGTACTTC	CASNPGLAFYEQYF
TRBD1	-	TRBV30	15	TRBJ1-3	TGTGCCTCGATCCCGGGACAGGGGACTGGAAACACCATATATTTT	CASIPGQGTGNTIYF
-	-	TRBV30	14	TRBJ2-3	TGTGCCTGGAGTGCGGGTAGCGCAGCAGATACGCAGTATTTT	CAWSAGSAADTQYF
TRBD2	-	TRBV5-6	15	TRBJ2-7	TGTGCCAGCAGCTTCGCCAGTTCGATAGCGGGGGAGCAGTACTTC	CASSFASSIAGEQYF
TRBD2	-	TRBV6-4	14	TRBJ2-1	TGTGCCAGCAGTTTAGCGGGATCGGGGAATGAGCAGTTCTTC	CASSLAGSGNEQFF
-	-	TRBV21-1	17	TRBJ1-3	TGTGCCAGCAGCAAAGAGGAGGATCTAAGCTCTGGAAACACCATATATTTT	CASSKEEDLSSGNTIYF
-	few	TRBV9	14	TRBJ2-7	TGTGCCAGCAGCGTACAGGGAAGTGACTACGAGCAGTACTTC	CASSVQGSDYEQYF
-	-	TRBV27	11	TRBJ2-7	TGTGCCAGCAGTTCTTACTACGAGCAGTACTTC	CASSSYYEQYF
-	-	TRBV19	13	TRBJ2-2	TGTGCCAGTAGTATAGCCAGGGCCGGGGAGCTGTTTTTT	CASSIARAGELFF
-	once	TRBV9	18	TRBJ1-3	TGTGCCAGCAGCGTAGAAGGGCAGGGCCGCCTATCTGGAAACACCATATATTTT	CASSVEGQGRLSGNTIYF
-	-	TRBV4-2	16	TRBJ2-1	TGTGCCAGCAGCCAAGATGGCAGCGGACTCTACAATGAGCAGTTCTTC	CASSQDGSGLYNEQFF
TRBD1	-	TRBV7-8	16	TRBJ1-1	TGTGCCAGCAGCCTAGGGACAGGGGGCCTCCACACTGAAGCTTTCTTT	CASSLGTGGLHTEAFF
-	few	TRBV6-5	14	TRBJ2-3	TGTGCCAGCAGCCAGGACTTAATGGCTAATACGCAGTATTTT	CASSQDLMANTQYF
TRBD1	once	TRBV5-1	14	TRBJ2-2	TGCGCCAGCAGCTGGGACAGGGATGCCGGGGAGCTGTTTTTT	CASSWDRDAGELFF
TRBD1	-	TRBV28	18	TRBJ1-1	TGTGCCAGCAGTTCCGTGGTCGGGACAGGCGGAAGTTGGACTGAAGCTTTCTTT	CASSSVVGTGGSWTEAFF
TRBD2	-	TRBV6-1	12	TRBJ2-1	TGTGCCAGCAGAAAAGCGGGATTTGAGCAGTTCTTC	CASRKAGFEQFF